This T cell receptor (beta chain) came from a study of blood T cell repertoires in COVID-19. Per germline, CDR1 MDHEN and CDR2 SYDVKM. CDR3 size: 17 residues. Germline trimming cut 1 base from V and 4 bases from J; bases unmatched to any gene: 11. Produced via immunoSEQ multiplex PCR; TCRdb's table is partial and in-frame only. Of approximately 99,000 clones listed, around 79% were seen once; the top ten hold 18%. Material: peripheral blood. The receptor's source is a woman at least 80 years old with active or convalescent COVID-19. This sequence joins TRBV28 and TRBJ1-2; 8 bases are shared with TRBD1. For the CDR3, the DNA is TGTGCCAGCAGTTTATCTCAGGAGGACAGGGCCGGCTATGGCTACACCTTC. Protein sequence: CASSLSQEDRAGYGYTF.